This T cell receptor beta chain was retrieved from a study of cytomegalovirus exposure and HLA in healthy donors. The CDR3 totals 15 residues. Between the trimmed V and J ends, which lost 4 bases and 4 bases, there was a span of 16 bases. Per germline, CDR1 LNHDA and CDR2 SQIVND (reference sequence). PCR was performed using 60 Vbeta and 13 Jbeta primers. TCRdb's table, derived via immunoSEQ multiplex PCR, lists solely in-frame clones and lacks some. Of 150,000 to 200,000 clones in the sample, more than 75% were seen once. Healthy bone marrow donors made up the donors. This chain joins TRBV19 and TRBJ1-1; weak D call: TRBD1 (5 bases). The clonotype was recovered from a man aged 40-49 years in good health and CMV-seropositive. Sequences were obtained from PBMCs. The CDR3 reads CASSNRGDGVTEAFF. The CDR3 DNA is TGTGCCAGTAGTAACCGGGGGGATGGGGTCACTGAAGCTTTCTTT.